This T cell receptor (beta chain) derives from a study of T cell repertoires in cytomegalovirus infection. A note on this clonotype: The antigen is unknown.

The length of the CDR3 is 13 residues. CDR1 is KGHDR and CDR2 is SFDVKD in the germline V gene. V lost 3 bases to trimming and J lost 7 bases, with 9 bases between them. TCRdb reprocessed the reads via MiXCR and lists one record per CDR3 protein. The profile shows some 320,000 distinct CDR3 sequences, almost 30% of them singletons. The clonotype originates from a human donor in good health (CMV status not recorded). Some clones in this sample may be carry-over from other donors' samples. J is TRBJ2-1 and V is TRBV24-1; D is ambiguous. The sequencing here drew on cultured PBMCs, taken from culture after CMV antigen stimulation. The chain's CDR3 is CATSDPVANEQFF. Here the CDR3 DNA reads TGTGCCACCAGTGATCCCGTCGCTAATGAGCAGTTCTTC.